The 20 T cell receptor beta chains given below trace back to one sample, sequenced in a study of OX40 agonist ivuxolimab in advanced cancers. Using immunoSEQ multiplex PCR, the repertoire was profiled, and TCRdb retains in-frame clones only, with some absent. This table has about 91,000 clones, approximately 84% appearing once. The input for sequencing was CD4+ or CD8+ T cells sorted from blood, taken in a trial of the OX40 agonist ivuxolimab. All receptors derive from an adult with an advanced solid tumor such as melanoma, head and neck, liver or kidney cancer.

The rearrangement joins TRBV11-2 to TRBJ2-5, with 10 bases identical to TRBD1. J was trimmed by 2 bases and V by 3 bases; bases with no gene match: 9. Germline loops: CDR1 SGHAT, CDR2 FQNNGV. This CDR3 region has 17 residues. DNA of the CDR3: TGTGCCAGCAGCTTTTTCTCCGGGACAGGGGTTCAAGAGACCCAGTACTTC. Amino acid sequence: CASSFFSGTGVQETQYF.

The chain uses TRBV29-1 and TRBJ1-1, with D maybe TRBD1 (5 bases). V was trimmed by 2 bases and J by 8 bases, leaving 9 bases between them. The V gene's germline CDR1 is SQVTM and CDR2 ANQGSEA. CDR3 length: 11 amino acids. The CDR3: CSVETGLEAFF. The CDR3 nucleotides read TGCAGCGTTGAAACGGGGCTGGAAGCTTTCTTT.

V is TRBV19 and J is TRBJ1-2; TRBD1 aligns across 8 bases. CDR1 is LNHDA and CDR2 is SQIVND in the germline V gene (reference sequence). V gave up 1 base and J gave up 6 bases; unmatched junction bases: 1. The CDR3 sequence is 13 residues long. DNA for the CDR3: TGTGCCAGTAGTATAGTGGACAGGGATGGCTACACCTTC. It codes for CASSIVDRDGYTF.

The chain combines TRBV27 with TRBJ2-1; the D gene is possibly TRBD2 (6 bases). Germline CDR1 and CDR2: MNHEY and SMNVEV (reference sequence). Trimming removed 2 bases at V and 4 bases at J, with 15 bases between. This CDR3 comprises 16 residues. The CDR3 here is CASSLISGSRYNEQFF. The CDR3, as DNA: TGTGCCAGCAGTTTAATCTCCGGGAGTAGGTACAATGAGCAGTTCTTC.

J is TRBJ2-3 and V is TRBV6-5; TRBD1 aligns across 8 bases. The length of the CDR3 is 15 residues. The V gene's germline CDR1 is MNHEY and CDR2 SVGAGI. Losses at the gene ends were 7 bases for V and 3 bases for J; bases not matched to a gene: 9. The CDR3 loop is CASTQAGGATDTQYF. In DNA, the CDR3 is TGTGCCAGCACTCAAGCAGGGGGCGCGACAGATACGCAGTATTTT.

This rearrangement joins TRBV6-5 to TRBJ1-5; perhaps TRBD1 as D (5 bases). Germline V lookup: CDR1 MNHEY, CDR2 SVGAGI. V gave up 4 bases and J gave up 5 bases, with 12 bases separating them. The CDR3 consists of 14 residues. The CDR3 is CASSLGRADQPQHF. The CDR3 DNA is TGTGCCAGCAGTTTGGGCAGGGCCGATCAGCCCCAGCATTTT.

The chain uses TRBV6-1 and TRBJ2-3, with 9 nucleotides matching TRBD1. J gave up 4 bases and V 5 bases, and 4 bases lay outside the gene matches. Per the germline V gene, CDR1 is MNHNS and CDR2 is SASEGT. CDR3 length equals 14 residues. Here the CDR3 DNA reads TGTGCCAGCAGTCCAACAGGGGGCCCAGATACGCAGTATTTT. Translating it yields CASSPTGGPDTQYF.

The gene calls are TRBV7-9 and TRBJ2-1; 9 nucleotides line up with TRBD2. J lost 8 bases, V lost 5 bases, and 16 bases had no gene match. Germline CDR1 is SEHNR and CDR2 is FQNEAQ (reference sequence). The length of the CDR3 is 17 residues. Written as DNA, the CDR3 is TGTGCCAGCAGCCCCTGGGGGGGTACTAGCGGGCGGGATGAGCAGTTCTTC. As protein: CASSPWGGTSGRDEQFF.

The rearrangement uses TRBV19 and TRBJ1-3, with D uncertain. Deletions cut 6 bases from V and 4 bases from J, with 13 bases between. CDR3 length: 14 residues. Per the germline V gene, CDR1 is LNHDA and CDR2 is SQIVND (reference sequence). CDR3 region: CASRFGGRGNTIYF. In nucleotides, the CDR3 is TGTGCCAGTAGATTTGGAGGGCGCGGAAACACCATATATTTT.

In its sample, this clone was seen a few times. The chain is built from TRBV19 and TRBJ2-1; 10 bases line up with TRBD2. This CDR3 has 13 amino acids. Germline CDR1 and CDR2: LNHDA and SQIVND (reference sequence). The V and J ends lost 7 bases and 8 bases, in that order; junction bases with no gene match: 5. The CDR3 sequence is CASKKREGDEQFF. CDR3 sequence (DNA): TGTGCCAGTAAGAAGCGGGAGGGCGATGAGCAGTTCTTC.

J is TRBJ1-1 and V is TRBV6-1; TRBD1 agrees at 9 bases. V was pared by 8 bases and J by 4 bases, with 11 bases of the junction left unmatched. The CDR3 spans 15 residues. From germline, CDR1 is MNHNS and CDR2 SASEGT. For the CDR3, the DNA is TGTGCCAGCTGTGGGACAGGGCTAGTGTTCACTGAAGCTTTCTTT. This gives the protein CASCGTGLVFTEAFF.

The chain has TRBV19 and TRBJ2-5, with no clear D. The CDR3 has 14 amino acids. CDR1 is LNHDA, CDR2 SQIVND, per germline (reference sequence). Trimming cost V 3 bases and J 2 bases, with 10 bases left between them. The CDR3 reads CASSIRAQQETQYF. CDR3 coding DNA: TGTGCCAGTAGTATTAGGGCCCAACAAGAGACCCAGTACTTC.

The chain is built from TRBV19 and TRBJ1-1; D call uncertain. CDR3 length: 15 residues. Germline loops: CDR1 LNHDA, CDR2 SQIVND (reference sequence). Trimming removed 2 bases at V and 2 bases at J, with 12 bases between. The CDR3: CASSIRGVVNTEAFF. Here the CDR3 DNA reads TGTGCCAGTAGTATAAGAGGAGTGGTAAACACTGAAGCTTTCTTT.

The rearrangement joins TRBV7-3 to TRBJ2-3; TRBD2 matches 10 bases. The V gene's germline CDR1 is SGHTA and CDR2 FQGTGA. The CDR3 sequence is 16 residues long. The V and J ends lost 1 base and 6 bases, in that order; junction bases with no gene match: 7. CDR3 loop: CASSLRAGGGLDTQYF. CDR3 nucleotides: TGTGCCAGCAGCTTAAGAGCGGGAGGGGGTTTGGATACGCAGTATTTT. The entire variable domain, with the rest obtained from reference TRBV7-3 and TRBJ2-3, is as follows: GAGVSQTPSNKVTEKGKYVELRCDPISGHTALYWYRQSLGQGPEFLIYFQGTGAADDSGLPNDRFFAVRPEGSVSTLKIQRTERGDSAVYLCASSLRAGGGLDTQYFGPGTRLTVL.

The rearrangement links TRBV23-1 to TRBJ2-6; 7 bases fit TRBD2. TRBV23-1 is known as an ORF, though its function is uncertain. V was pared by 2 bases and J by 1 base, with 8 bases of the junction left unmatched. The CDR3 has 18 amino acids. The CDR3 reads CASSQVRDYRSGANVLTF. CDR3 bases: TGCGCCAGCAGTCAAGTGCGGGACTATAGATCTGGGGCCAACGTCCTGACTTTC.

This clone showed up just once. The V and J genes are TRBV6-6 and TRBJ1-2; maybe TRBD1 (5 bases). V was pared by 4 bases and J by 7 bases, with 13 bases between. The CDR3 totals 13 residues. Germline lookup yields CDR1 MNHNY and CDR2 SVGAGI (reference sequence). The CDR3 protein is CASSSLDSPGYTF. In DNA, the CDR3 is TGTGCCAGCAGTTCCCTAGACAGCCCTGGCTACACCTTC.

The chain's CDR3 is CASSLSTGESGYTF. CDR3 bases: TGTGCCAGCAGCTTAAGTACAGGAGAAAGTGGCTACACCTTC. This chain connects TRBV11-2 to TRBJ1-2; possibly TRBD1 for D (5 bases). The CDR3 runs 14 residues. Germline CDR1 SGHAT, CDR2 FQNNGV. The V gene lost 2 bases and the J gene lost 7 bases, with 14 bases spanning the gap.

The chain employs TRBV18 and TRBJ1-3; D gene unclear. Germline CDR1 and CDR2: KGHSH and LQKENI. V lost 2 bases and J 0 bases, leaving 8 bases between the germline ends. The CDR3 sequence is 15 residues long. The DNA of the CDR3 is TGTGCCAGCTCACCAGAGGGTTTCTCTGGAAACACCATATATTTT. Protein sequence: CASSPEGFSGNTIYF. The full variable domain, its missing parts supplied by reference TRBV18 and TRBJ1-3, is NAGVMQNPRHLVRRRGQEARLRCSPMKGHSHVYWYRQLPEEGLKFMVYLQKENIIDESGMPKERFSAEFPKEGPSILRIQQVVRGDSAAYFCASSPEGFSGNTIYFGEGSWLTVV.

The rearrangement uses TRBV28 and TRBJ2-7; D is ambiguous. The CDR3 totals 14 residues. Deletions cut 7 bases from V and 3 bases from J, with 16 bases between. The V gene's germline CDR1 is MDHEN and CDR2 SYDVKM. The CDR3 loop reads CASTQAGEIYEQYF. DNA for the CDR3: TGTGCCAGCACCCAGGCAGGTGAGATCTACGAGCAGTACTTC.

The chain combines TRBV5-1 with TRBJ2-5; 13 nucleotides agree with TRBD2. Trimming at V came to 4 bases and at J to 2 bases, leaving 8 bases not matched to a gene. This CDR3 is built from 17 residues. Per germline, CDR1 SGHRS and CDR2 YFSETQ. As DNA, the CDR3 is TGCGCCAGCAGCAAGGGACTAGCGGGACTGCCACAAGAGACCCAGTACTTC. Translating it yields CASSKGLAGLPQETQYF.